This is a list of T cell receptor beta chains from one sample in a study of T cell repertoires in cytomegalovirus infection. One entry per CDR3 protein results from TCRdb running MiXCR on the reads. Of 200,000 to 250,000 distinct CDR3 sequences listed, under 25% are singletons. Sequenced sample: CD8+ T cells from PBMCs. Receptor source: a human donor in good health (CMV status not recorded). Some clones in this sample may be carry-over from other donors' samples. Both conserved end residues are part of each CDR3. Each record gives: CDR3 protein, V gene, J gene.

cdr3_aa: CASSRGLNNYGYTF; v_call: TRBV7-9; j_call: TRBJ1-2
cdr3_aa: CASSLNRGNNEQFF; v_call: TRBV7-6; j_call: TRBJ2-1
cdr3_aa: CASSFGREAFF; v_call: TRBV5-3; j_call: TRBJ1-1
cdr3_aa: CASSLLGGSYNEQFF; v_call: TRBV13; j_call: TRBJ2-1
cdr3_aa: CASSFALQGLSNEQFF; v_call: TRBV27; j_call: TRBJ2-1
cdr3_aa: CASSLGGSNEAFF; v_call: TRBV5-6; j_call: TRBJ1-1
cdr3_aa: CASSPRQYTNTGELFF; v_call: TRBV7-3; j_call: TRBJ2-2
cdr3_aa: CASSIVVNSPLHF; v_call: TRBV19; j_call: TRBJ1-6
cdr3_aa: CASSWGQGTGEQYF; v_call: TRBV7-2; j_call: TRBJ2-7
cdr3_aa: CASSSFTGTRNTGELFF; v_call: TRBV12-3/TRBV12-4; j_call: TRBJ2-2
cdr3_aa: CATGTRGGTGELFF; v_call: TRBV13; j_call: TRBJ2-2
cdr3_aa: CASSRIPGSELGANVLTF; v_call: TRBV28; j_call: TRBJ2-6
cdr3_aa: CASSLAGYSFYGYTF; v_call: TRBV7-9; j_call: TRBJ1-2
cdr3_aa: CASNTWLGGEDYGYTF; v_call: TRBV28; j_call: TRBJ1-2
cdr3_aa: CASRTQGDTEAFF; v_call: TRBV25-1; j_call: TRBJ1-1
cdr3_aa: CASYGDTYEQYF; v_call: TRBV28; j_call: TRBJ2-7
cdr3_aa: CASSEWGREQPQHF; v_call: TRBV25-1; j_call: TRBJ1-5
cdr3_aa: CASSRTGGKEKLFF; v_call: TRBV7-9; j_call: TRBJ1-4
cdr3_aa: CASSRDPGTGKGEKLFF; v_call: TRBV7-2; j_call: TRBJ1-4
cdr3_aa: CAWLEGVGEQFF; v_call: TRBV30; j_call: TRBJ2-1
cdr3_aa: CASSFYGTENTEAFF; v_call: TRBV7-4; j_call: TRBJ1-1
cdr3_aa: CASSLGGNGYTF; v_call: TRBV28; j_call: TRBJ1-2
cdr3_aa: CASSDLKAANTEAFF; v_call: TRBV25-1; j_call: TRBJ1-1
cdr3_aa: CASNLDGGPGTGELFF; v_call: TRBV19; j_call: TRBJ2-2
cdr3_aa: CASSPGTGVWNEQFF; v_call: TRBV5-1; j_call: TRBJ2-1
cdr3_aa: CASSEVPGTSGGTRYNEQFF; v_call: TRBV6-1; j_call: TRBJ2-1
cdr3_aa: CASSLAAGNGEAQYF; v_call: TRBV7-6; j_call: TRBJ2-5
cdr3_aa: CASIGTSGYTGELFF; v_call: TRBV5-1; j_call: TRBJ2-2
cdr3_aa: CASSLQAFYNSPLHF; v_call: TRBV27; j_call: TRBJ1-6
cdr3_aa: CASSFSREQFF; v_call: TRBV7-2; j_call: TRBJ2-1
cdr3_aa: CASSTSGGATDTQYF; v_call: TRBV5-4; j_call: TRBJ2-3
cdr3_aa: CASSLGGRSTDTQYF; v_call: TRBV27; j_call: TRBJ2-3
cdr3_aa: CASSSLGQIDWVYGYTF; v_call: TRBV7-9; j_call: TRBJ1-2
cdr3_aa: CASSLSHEQFF; v_call: TRBV7-4; j_call: TRBJ2-1
cdr3_aa: CSVEGLAGAPETQYF; v_call: TRBV29-1; j_call: TRBJ2-5
cdr3_aa: CASSASGAANEQFF; v_call: TRBV19; j_call: TRBJ2-1
cdr3_aa: CASSLAPFTGEKFF; v_call: TRBV7-9; j_call: TRBJ2-1
cdr3_aa: CASSLSGGQADTQYF; v_call: TRBV7-8; j_call: TRBJ2-3
cdr3_aa: CASSVGIAGDDEQYF; v_call: TRBV9; j_call: TRBJ2-7
cdr3_aa: CASSYSPGQNYGYTF; v_call: TRBV6-5; j_call: TRBJ1-2
cdr3_aa: CASSCRFGRECRGGELFF; v_call: TRBV28; j_call: TRBJ2-2
cdr3_aa: CASSQEGPPRRMELFF; v_call: TRBV4-1; j_call: TRBJ2-2
cdr3_aa: CASSSVVLGYTF; v_call: TRBV5-8; j_call: TRBJ1-2
cdr3_aa: CASSHIRGDYNEQFF; v_call: TRBV11-2; j_call: TRBJ2-1
cdr3_aa: CASSRSGDYEQYF; v_call: TRBV7-9; j_call: TRBJ2-7
cdr3_aa: CASSSTGIEQYF; v_call: TRBV12-3/TRBV12-4; j_call: TRBJ2-7
cdr3_aa: CASSQGTGLRETQYF; v_call: TRBV3-1; j_call: TRBJ2-5
cdr3_aa: CASSLVAGNSYGYTF; v_call: TRBV5-6; j_call: TRBJ1-2
cdr3_aa: CSVEGDYSYEQYF; v_call: TRBV29-1; j_call: TRBJ2-7
cdr3_aa: CASSLAGKTHEQYF; v_call: TRBV7-9; j_call: TRBJ2-7
cdr3_aa: CASSQGLAGYEQYF; v_call: TRBV5-4; j_call: TRBJ2-7
cdr3_aa: CASSLMRGGFDEQFF; v_call: TRBV7-2; j_call: TRBJ2-1
cdr3_aa: CASSIGREAFF; v_call: TRBV5-1; j_call: TRBJ1-1
cdr3_aa: CASSGDRGGEQYF; v_call: TRBV28; j_call: TRBJ2-7
cdr3_aa: CASSSPPSGGETQYF; v_call: TRBV12-3/TRBV12-4; j_call: TRBJ2-5